The clone carrying this T cell receptor (beta chain) was recorded once. The entry originates in a study of shared clonotypes between healthy human individuals. Sequenced by immunoSEQ multiplex PCR; TCRdb stores in-frame clones only, minus some. This table holds about half a million clones, around 73% found once. This CDR3 is built from 14 residues. Looked up from germline, CDR1 is SNHLY and CDR2 is FYNNEI. Trimming took off 6 bases at V and 2 bases at J, with 13 bases between the two ends. This receptor was taken from a woman in her 40s in good health. Some clones in this sample may be carry-over from other donors' samples. The chain recombines TRBV2 with TRBJ1-1; D uncertain. The sample consisted of PBMCs. CDR3 DNA: TGTGCCAGCAGATGGAGACAAGATAACACTGAAGCTTTCTTT. Translated, it gives CASRWRQDNTEAFF.